A single sample is the source of the 17 T cell receptor beta chains below, sequenced in a study of blood T cell repertoires in COVID-19. TCRdb's table, derived via immunoSEQ multiplex PCR, lists solely in-frame clones and lacks some. The table lists some 290,000 clones, roughly 86% of them singletons. The sample was peripheral blood. The source of these receptors is a man aged 18 to 30 with active or convalescent COVID-19.

This chain connects TRBV18 to TRBJ1-6; 10 bases match TRBD1. V dropped 1 base and J dropped 8; count of bases not matched to a gene: 2. This CDR3 is 15 amino acids long. Germline V gene lookup returns CDR1 KGHSH and CDR2 LQKENI. The CDR3 DNA sequence: TGTGCCAGCTCACCACTGACAGGGGGCGATTCACCCCTCCACTTT. It codes for CASSPLTGGDSPLHF.

The chain links TRBV7-2 to TRBJ2-7, with TRBD1 matching over 7 bases. Germline CDR1 and CDR2: SGHTA and FQGNSA. Trimming removed 5 bases from V and 1 base from J; junction bases left unmatched: 2. This CDR3 is 13 amino acids long. This CDR3 is CASSRDSSYEQYF. The CDR3, as DNA: TGTGCCAGCAGCCGGGACAGTTCCTACGAGCAGTACTTC.

The chain joins TRBV6-4 to TRBJ1-5; 7 positions agree with TRBD1. The trim removed 5 bases at V and 1 base at J, leaving 2 bases unmatched. The germline V gene encodes CDR1 MRHNA and CDR2 SNTAGT. The length of the CDR3 is 14 residues. CDR3 sequence reads: CASSPQGSNQPQHF. For the CDR3, the DNA is TGTGCCAGCAGTCCACAGGGGAGCAATCAGCCCCAGCATTTT.

The rearrangement joins TRBV30 to TRBJ2-7; 8 bases line up with TRBD1. V gave up 3 bases and J gave up 3 bases; unmatched junction bases: 10. CDR1 and CDR2 from the germline V gene are GTSNPN and SVGIG (reference sequence). This CDR3 has 15 amino acids. The CDR3 DNA is TGTGCCTGGAGCCTATACACAGGGGGGTTCTACGAGCAGTACTTC. Protein: CAWSLYTGGFYEQYF.

This rearrangement joins TRBV30 to TRBJ2-7; D is ambiguous. Germline V gene data show CDR1 as GTSNPN and CDR2 as SVGIG (reference sequence). Between the trimmed V and J ends, which lost 2 bases and 6 bases, there was a span of 8 bases. The length of the CDR3 is 11 residues. CDR3 region: CAWSLLSEQYF. CDR3 DNA: TGTGCCTGGAGTCTATTGAGCGAGCAGTACTTC.

This clone was detected ten times or more. CDR3 nucleotides: TGTGCCAGCAGAGCGGGCCAGAGAGATTTCCAAGAGACCCAGTACTTC. Encoded protein: CASRAGQRDFQETQYF. The chain employs TRBV2 and TRBJ2-5, with D maybe TRBD2 (6 bases). The CDR3 runs 16 residues. Germline V lookup: CDR1 SNHLY, CDR2 FYNNEI. Between the trimmed V and J ends, which lost 6 bases and 1 base, there was a span of 18 bases.

V usage is TRBV6-6 and J usage is TRBJ1-4; the D is unclear. The CDR3 runs to 13 residues. V dropped 4 bases and J dropped 0 bases, with 3 bases sitting between them. The germline V gene encodes CDR1 MNHNY and CDR2 SVGAGI (reference sequence). CDR3 coding DNA: TGTGCCAGCAGTTCATCAACTAATGAAAAACTGTTTTTT. Translating it yields CASSSSTNEKLFF.

The genes are TRBV21-1 and TRBJ2-2; the table's D call TRBD1 went unverified against the DNA. TRBV21-1 is a documented pseudogene. The CDR3 is made up of 13 amino acids. CDR3 sequence (DNA): TGTGCCAACAGGACATTGAACACCGGGGAGCTGTTTTTT. Its protein product is CANRTLNTGELFF.

The rearrangement links TRBV7-3 to TRBJ1-2, with D uncertain. The length of the CDR3 is 14 residues. Per the germline V gene, CDR1 is SGHTA and CDR2 is FQGTGA. Trimming shortened V by 0 bases and J by 5 bases, and 10 bases separated the two germline ends. CDR3 sequence reads: CASSLTREAYGYTF. The DNA for the CDR3 is TGTGCCAGCAGCTTAACTCGCGAGGCTTATGGCTACACCTTC.

The V call is TRBV4-3, the J call TRBJ1-1, with D unresolved. Germline lookup yields CDR1 LGHNA and CDR2 YSLEER. Trimming removed 0 bases at V and 5 bases at J, with 13 bases between. This CDR3 region has 15 residues. The CDR3 DNA sequence: TGCGCCAGCAGCCAAGATCCCCAGGTTTGGACTGAAGCTTTCTTT. Translating gives CASSQDPQVWTEAFF.

The V gene is TRBV5-1, the J gene TRBJ2-7, with D possibly matching TRBD2 (6 bases). The CDR3 extends over 15 amino acids. Between the trimmed V and J ends, which lost 2 bases and 0 bases, there was a span of 12 bases. The germline V gene has CDR1 SGHRS and CDR2 YFSETQ. CDR3: CASSFRREVSYEQYF. The CDR3 DNA reads TGCGCCAGCAGCTTCAGGAGGGAGGTCTCCTACGAGCAGTACTTC.

The V gene is TRBV2, the J gene TRBJ2-3; 12 bases are shared with TRBD2. Per the germline V gene, CDR1 is SNHLY and CDR2 is FYNNEI. CDR3 length equals 18 residues. The J segment lost 6 bases and the V segment lost 6 bases, leaving 16 bases of the junction unmatched. In DNA, the CDR3 is TGTGCCAGCAGACAATCCGGACTAGCGGGGATTCGAGGGGATACGCAGTATTTT. Its protein is CASRQSGLAGIRGDTQYF.

The chain uses TRBV5-1 and TRBJ2-7, with 10 bases lining up with TRBD1. Germline V gives CDR1 SGHRS, CDR2 YFSETQ. The J segment lost 6 bases and the V segment lost 5 bases, leaving 11 bases of the junction unmatched. The CDR3 is made up of 15 amino acids. This chain's CDR3 is CASRSIPGQGIEQYF. The CDR3 nucleotides are TGCGCCAGCAGATCTATCCCGGGACAGGGGATCGAGCAGTACTTC.

The chain's CDR3 is CASSPWAGTSEETQYF. DNA for the CDR3: TGTGCCAGCAGCCCCTGGGCCGGGACATCGGAAGAGACCCAGTACTTC. The J gene is TRBJ2-5, the V gene TRBV7-7; D is possibly TRBD1 (6 bases). CDR3 size: 16 residues. Germline V lookup: CDR1 SSHAT, CDR2 FNYEAQ (reference sequence). V lost 5 bases, J lost 3 bases, and 19 bases lay in between.

The chain recombines TRBV24-1 with TRBJ2-5; D possibly corresponds to TRBD2 (5 bases). V was pared by 4 bases and J by 5 bases, with 19 bases between. CDR1 KGHDR and CDR2 SFDVKD come from the germline V gene. CDR3 length equals 16 residues. CDR3 sequence (DNA): TGTGCCACCAGTGAGGCCCTTTCGGGAAGCTTGGAGACCCAGTACTTC. This translates into CATSEALSGSLETQYF.

The chain uses TRBV2 and TRBJ1-6, with 10 bases identical to TRBD1. The CDR3 runs 15 residues. V lost 7 bases, J lost 11 bases, and 11 bases stayed unmatched. Germline V gene sequence: CDR1 SNHLY, CDR2 FYNNEI. The CDR3 sequence: CASTGTRDRGPPLHF. The CDR3 bases are TGTGCCAGCACGGGAACCCGGGACAGGGGTCCACCCCTCCACTTT. The full variable domain, rest sourced from reference TRBV2 and TRBJ1-6, is EPEVTQTPSHQVTQMGQEVILRCVPISNHLYFYWYRQILGQKVEFLVSFYNNEISEKSEIFDDQFSVERPDGSNFTLKIRSTKLEDSAMYFCASTGTRDRGPPLHFGNGTRLTVT.

This clone was detected only a few times. The genes are TRBV25-1 and TRBJ2-5; D perhaps matches TRBD2 (7 bases). Trimming shortened V by 3 bases and J by 5 bases, and 13 bases separated the two germline ends. Germline values: CDR1 MGHDK, CDR2 SYGVNS. This CDR3 has 14 amino acids. The CDR3 nucleotides read TGTGCCAGCAGTGATCGGGGGGCAGGGGAGACCCAGTACTTC. It specifies CASSDRGAGETQYF.